The T cell receptor (beta chain) under discussion was sequenced for a study of shared clonotypes between healthy human individuals. Investigators divided CD4+ cells into CD45RA+ naive and CD45RA-negative memory subsets. Some clones are missing from TCRdb's copy, which holds only in-frame ones; the method was immunoSEQ multiplex PCR. The table lists about 2 million clones, approximately 95% of them singletons. Overall study results and limits: Apart from blood, nothing was sampled; tissue repertoires likely differ. Clonotypes shared by all four sorted-subset donors had higher generation probabilities than non-shared clonotypes.

The CDR3 runs 15 residues. Germline values: CDR1 SEHNR, CDR2 FQNEAQ (reference sequence). Deletions cut 1 base from V and 2 bases from J, with 10 bases between. Details on this clone: Its antigen is as yet unknown.

The rearrangement joins TRBV7-9 to TRBJ2-3; TRBD1 might be the D (5 bases). Source material: naive CD4+ T cells sorted from blood. Regarding subset: CD45RA+ positively selected. This clonotype was sampled from a man in his late teens or twenties in good health. The CDR3 region is CASSLEGRDTDTQYF. The CDR3, as DNA: TGTGCCAGCAGCTTAGAAGGCAGGGACACAGATACGCAGTATTTT.